This is a list of T cell receptor beta chains from one sample in a study of blood T cell repertoires in COVID-19. Profiled with immunoSEQ multiplex PCR; TCRdb holds only in-frame clones, not every one. Of about 150,000 clones listed, roughly 84% are singletons. Sequencing used peripheral blood. Receptors originate from a man aged 25 to 40 with COVID-19, enrolled during active disease. Both conserved end residues are part of each CDR3. D genes are given only for firm matches. Clone size is stated in some rows and not others, as once, few, many or a class when expanded.

TRBD2,-,TRBV12-3/TRBV12-4,TRBJ2-7,CASSSGSEQYF,TGTGCCAGCAGTAGCGGGAGCGAGCAGTACTTC
TRBD2,-,TRBV11-2,TRBJ2-2,CASSLILAGPTYGELFF,TGTGCCAGCAGCTTAATCTTAGCGGGACCTACCTACGGGGAGCTGTTTTTT
-,-,TRBV28,TRBJ1-2,CASRANYGYTF,TGTGCCAGTCGGGCTAACTATGGCTACACCTTC
-,-,TRBV3-1/TRBV3-2,TRBJ1-4,CASSYGQSEKLFF,TGTGCCAGCAGCTACGGACAGTCTGAAAAACTGTTTTTT
-,-,TRBV21-1,TRBJ2-5,CASSAGLVTGETQYF,TGTGCCAGCAGCGCGGGACTAGTAACAGGGGAGACCCAGTACTTC
TRBD1,-,TRBV11-2,TRBJ1-2,CASSLDTGGRGYTF,TGTGCCAGCAGCTTAGATACAGGGGGCCGCGGCTACACCTTC
TRBD2,-,TRBV7-9,TRBJ2-3,CASSAGTSGSTDTQYF,TGTGCCAGCAGCGCCGGGACTAGCGGGAGCACAGATACGCAGTATTTT
-,-,TRBV27,TRBJ2-7,CASSPRGKGSYEQYF,TGTGCCAGCAGTCCCCGGGGGAAGGGCTCCTACGAGCAGTACTTC
-,-,TRBV5-1,TRBJ2-1,CASRSTPVSSYNEQFF,TGCGCCAGCAGATCCACCCCGGTGAGCTCCTACAATGAGCAGTTCTTC
TRBD1,-,TRBV6-5,TRBJ2-7,CASSRQGAKYEQYF,TGTGCCAGCAGTCGACAGGGGGCGAAGTACGAGCAGTACTTC
TRBD1,-,TRBV9,TRBJ2-7,CASSASGQGVSYEQYF,TGTGCCAGCAGCGCCTCGGGACAGGGGGTCTCCTACGAGCAGTACTTC
-,-,TRBV6-5,TRBJ1-2,CASSLTGANYGYTF,TGTGCCAGCAGCCTGACAGGAGCTAACTATGGCTACACCTTC
-,-,TRBV11-2,TRBJ1-4,CASSLLLSGSANEKLFF,TGTGCCAGCAGCTTATTATTGTCGGGGTCGGCTAATGAAAAACTGTTTTTT
-,-,TRBV7-3,TRBJ1-6,CASREGVAGSPLHF,TGTGCCAGCAGGGAAGGGGTGGCCGGTTCACCCCTCCACTTT
TRBD2,-,TRBV19,TRBJ2-1,CASSIWTRRLAGAHEQFF,TGTGCCAGTAGTATCTGGACTCGGAGACTAGCGGGAGCGCATGAGCAGTTCTTC
-,-,TRBV7-9,TRBJ2-7,CASSGGLHYEQYF,TGTGCCAGCAGCGGAGGACTCCACTACGAGCAGTACTTC
TRBD1,-,TRBV15,TRBJ1-2,CATSRRWDRADYGYTF,TGTGCCACCAGCCGACGGTGGGACAGAGCTGACTATGGCTACACCTTC
-,-,TRBV19,TRBJ1-5,CASSISGGTNQPQHF,TGTGCCAGTAGTATCTCGGGGGGCACCAATCAGCCCCAGCATTTT
TRBD1,-,TRBV19,TRBJ2-3,CASSLRNRGLDTQYF,TGTGCCAGTAGTCTCCGGAACAGGGGTTTAGATACGCAGTATTTT
TRBD1,-,TRBV6-6,TRBJ1-6,CASSRTGSRGNNSPLHF,TGTGCCAGCAGTCGGACAGGGTCGAGGGGAAATAATTCACCCCTCCACTTT
TRBD1,-,TRBV7-2,TRBJ1-6,CASSRGGAASGGSPLHF,TGTGCCAGCAGCCGCGGCGGGGCGGCTTCAGGGGGTTCACCCCTCCACTTT
-,-,TRBV19,TRBJ2-5,CASRDPSTRETQYF,TGTGCCAGCCGGGATCCTAGCACCAGGGAGACCCAGTACTTC
-,-,TRBV20-1,TRBJ2-7,CSASLASYEQYF,TGCAGTGCTAGTCTGGCCTCCTACGAGCAGTACTTC
-,-,TRBV24-1,TRBJ1-2,CATSDFRGLPPIYTF,TGTGCCACCAGTGATTTTAGGGGCCTCCCCCCCATCTACACCTTC
-,-,TRBV12-3/TRBV12-4,TRBJ2-7,CASSFVQGYEQYF,TGTGCCAGCAGTTTCGTCCAGGGCTACGAGCAGTACTTC
-,-,TRBV18,TRBJ1-2,CASSPLDSYGYTF,TGTGCCAGCTCACCACTGGACAGCTATGGCTACACCTTC
TRBD1,-,TRBV2,TRBJ1-1,CASSALQGATEAFF,TGTGCCAGCAGTGCCCTACAGGGGGCCACTGAAGCTTTCTTT
-,-,TRBV19,TRBJ2-7,CASSIGPGIYEQYF,TGTGCCAGTAGTATAGGTCCAGGGATCTACGAGCAGTACTTC
-,-,TRBV28,TRBJ2-7,CASRSFYEQYF,TGTGCCAGCAGGTCCTTCTACGAGCAGTACTTC
-,-,TRBV30,TRBJ2-3,CAWALGSTDTQYF,TGTGCCTGGGCCCTGGGCAGCACAGATACGCAGTATTTT
-,once,TRBV5-6,TRBJ1-1,CASSLRENTEAFF,TGTGCCAGCAGCTTGCGGGAGAACACTGAAGCTTTCTTT
-,few,TRBV7-9,TRBJ1-5,CASSLGQYNQPQHF,TGTGCCAGCAGCTTAGGACAGTACAATCAGCCCCAGCATTTT
TRBD1,-,TRBV11-2,TRBJ1-2,CASSLPTGFSGYTF,TGTGCCAGCAGCCTACCGACAGGGTTTTCTGGCTACACCTTC
TRBD1,many,TRBV15,TRBJ1-2,CATSSTTGPRNGYTF,TGTGCCACCAGCTCAACGACAGGGCCCCGGAATGGCTACACCTTC
-,-,TRBV3-1/TRBV3-2,TRBJ2-2,CASSQVAAGELFF,TGTGCCAGCAGCCAAGTGGCTGCCGGGGAGCTGTTTTTT
-,once,TRBV7-2,TRBJ2-1,CASSLLASEQFF,TGTGCCAGCAGCCTGTTAGCGTCAGAGCAGTTCTTC
TRBD2,-,TRBV2,TRBJ2-1,CAIDGGLAGERIF,TGTGCCATTGATGGAGGACTAGCGGGGGAGCGAATCTTC
-,few,TRBV2,TRBJ2-7,CASSELYEQYF,TGTGCCAGCAGTGAACTTTACGAGCAGTACTTC
-,-,TRBV24-1,TRBJ2-5,CATSHSGQETQYF,TGTGCCACCAGTCACAGCGGACAAGAGACCCAGTACTTC
TRBD1,-,TRBV6-2/TRBV6-3,TRBJ1-5,CASSPFGTALNQPQHF,TGTGCCAGCAGCCCATTCGGGACAGCCCTCAATCAGCCCCAGCATTTT
-,-,TRBV7-9,TRBJ2-5,CASKGGAPREETQYF,TGTGCCAGCAAAGGAGGGGCCCCGAGGGAGGAGACCCAGTACTTC